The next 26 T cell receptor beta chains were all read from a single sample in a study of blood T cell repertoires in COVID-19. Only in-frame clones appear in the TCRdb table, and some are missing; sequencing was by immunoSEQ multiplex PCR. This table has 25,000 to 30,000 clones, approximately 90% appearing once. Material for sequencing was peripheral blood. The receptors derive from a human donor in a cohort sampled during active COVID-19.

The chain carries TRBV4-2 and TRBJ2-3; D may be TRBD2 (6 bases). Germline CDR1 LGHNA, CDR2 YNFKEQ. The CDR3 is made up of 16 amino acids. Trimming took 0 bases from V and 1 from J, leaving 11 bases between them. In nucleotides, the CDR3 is TGTGCCAGCAGCCAAGAGAGGGCTAGCGGCACAGATACGCAGTATTTT. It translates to CASSQERASGTDTQYF.

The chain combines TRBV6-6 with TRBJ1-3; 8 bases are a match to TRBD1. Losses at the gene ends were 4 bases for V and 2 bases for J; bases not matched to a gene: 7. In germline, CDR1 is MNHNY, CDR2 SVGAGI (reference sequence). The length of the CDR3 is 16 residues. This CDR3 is CASSLGTGITGNTIYF. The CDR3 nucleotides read TGTGCCAGCAGTTTGGGGACAGGCATCACTGGAAACACCATATATTTT.

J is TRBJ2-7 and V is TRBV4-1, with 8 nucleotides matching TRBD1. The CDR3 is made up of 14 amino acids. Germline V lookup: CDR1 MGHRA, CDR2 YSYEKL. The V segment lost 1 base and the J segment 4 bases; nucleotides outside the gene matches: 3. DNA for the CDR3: TGCGCCAGCAGCCAAGGGGACAGGCTATACGAGCAGTACTTC. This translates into CASSQGDRLYEQYF.

The CDR3 here is CASSDRGPQETQYF. In nucleotides, the CDR3 is TGTGCCAGCAGTGACAGGGGGCCCCAAGAGACCCAGTACTTC. The rearrangement joins TRBV9 to TRBJ2-5, with TRBD1 identical over 10 bases. CDR3 length: 14 residues. The germline V gene encodes CDR1 SGDLS and CDR2 YYNGEE. V lost 5 bases, J lost 1 base, and 2 bases stayed unmatched.

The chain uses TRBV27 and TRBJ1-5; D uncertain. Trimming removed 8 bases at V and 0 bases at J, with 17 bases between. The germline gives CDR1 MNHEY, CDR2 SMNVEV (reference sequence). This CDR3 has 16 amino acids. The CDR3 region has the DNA TGTGCCAGCTCCGAGGAGACCCCATATAGCAATCAGCCCCAGCATTTT. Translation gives CASSEETPYSNQPQHF.

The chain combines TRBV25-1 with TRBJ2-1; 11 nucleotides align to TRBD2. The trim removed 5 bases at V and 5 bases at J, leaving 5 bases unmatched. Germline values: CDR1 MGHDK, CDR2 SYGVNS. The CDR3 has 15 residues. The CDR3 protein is CASSSGTSGNNEQFF. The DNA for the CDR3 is TGTGCCAGCAGTTCCGGGACTAGCGGTAACAATGAGCAGTTCTTC.

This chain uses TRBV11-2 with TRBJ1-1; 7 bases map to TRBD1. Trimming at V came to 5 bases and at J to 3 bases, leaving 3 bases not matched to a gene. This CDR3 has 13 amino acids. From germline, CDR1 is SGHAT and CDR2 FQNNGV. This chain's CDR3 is CASSTDRDTEAFF. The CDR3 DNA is TGTGCCAGCAGCACCGACAGGGACACTGAAGCTTTCTTT.

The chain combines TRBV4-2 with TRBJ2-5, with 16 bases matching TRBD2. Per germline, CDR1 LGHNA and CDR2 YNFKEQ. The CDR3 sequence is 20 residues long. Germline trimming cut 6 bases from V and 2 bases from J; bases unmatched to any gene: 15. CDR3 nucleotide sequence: TGTGCCAGCAGTTTACACGGGACTAGCGGGGGGGTTCGGCTGCAAGAGACCCAGTACTTC. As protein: CASSLHGTSGGVRLQETQYF.

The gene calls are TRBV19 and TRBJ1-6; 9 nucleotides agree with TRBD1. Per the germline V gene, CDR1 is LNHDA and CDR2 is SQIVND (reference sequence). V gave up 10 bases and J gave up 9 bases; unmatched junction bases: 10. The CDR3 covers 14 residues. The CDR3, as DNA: TGTGCCAAGACGTTCCGGGACAGGGTTTCACCCCTCCACTTT. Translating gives CAKTFRDRVSPLHF.

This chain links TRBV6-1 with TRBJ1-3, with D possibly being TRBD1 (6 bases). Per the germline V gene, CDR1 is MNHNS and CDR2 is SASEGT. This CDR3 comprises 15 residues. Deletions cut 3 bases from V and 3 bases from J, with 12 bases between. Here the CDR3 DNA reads TGTGCCAGCAGTGAGCAGGGGTCGGGTGGAAACACCATATATTTT. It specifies CASSEQGSGGNTIYF.

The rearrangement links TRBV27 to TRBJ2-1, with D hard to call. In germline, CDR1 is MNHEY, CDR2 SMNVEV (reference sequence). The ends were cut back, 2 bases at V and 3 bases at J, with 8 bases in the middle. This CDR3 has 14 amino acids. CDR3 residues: CASSLDSHYNEQFF. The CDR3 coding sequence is TGTGCCAGCAGTTTAGACTCCCACTACAATGAGCAGTTCTTC.

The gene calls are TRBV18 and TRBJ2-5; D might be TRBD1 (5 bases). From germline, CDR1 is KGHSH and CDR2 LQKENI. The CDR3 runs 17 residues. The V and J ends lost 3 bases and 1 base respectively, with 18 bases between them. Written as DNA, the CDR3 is TGTGCCAGCTCACCTCTTACCCAAGGACAACTCCAAGAGACCCAGTACTTC. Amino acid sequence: CASSPLTQGQLQETQYF.

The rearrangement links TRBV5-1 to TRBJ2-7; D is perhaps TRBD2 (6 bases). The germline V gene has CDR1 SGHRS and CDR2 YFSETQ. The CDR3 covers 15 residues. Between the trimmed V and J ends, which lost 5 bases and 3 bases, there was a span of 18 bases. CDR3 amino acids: CASSTHGAGNYEQYF. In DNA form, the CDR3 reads TGCGCCAGCAGTACTCATGGGGCGGGGAACTACGAGCAGTACTTC. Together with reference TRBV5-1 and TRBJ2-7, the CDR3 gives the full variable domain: KAGVTQTPRYLIKTRGQQVTLSCSPISGHRSVSWYQQTPGQGLQFLFEYFSETQRNKGNFPGRFSGRQFSNSRSEMNVSTLELGDSALYLCASSTHGAGNYEQYFGPGTRLTVT.

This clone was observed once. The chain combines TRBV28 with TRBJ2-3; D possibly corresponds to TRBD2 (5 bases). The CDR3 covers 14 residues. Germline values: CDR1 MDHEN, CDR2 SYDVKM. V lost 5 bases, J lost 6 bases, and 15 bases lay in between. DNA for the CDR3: TGTGCCAGCAGTCCCGCCCACTCGGGGGATACGCAGTATTTT. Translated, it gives CASSPAHSGDTQYF.

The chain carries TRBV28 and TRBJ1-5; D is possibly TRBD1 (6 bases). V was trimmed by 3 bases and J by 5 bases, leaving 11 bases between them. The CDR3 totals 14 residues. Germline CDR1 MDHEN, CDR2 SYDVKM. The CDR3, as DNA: TGTGCCAGCAGTTTCGGGGGGCCGGATCAGCCCCAGCATTTT. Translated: CASSFGGPDQPQHF.

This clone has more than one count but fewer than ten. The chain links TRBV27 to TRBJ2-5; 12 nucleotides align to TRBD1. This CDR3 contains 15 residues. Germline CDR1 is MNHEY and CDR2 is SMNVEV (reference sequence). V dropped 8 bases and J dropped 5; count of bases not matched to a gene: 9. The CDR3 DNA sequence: TGTGCCAGCGGGGACAGGGGGCCGTATGGGGAGACCCAGTACTTC. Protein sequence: CASGDRGPYGETQYF.

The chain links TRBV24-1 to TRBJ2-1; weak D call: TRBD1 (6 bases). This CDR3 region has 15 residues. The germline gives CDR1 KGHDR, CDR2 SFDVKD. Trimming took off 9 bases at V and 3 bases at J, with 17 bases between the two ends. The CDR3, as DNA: TGTGCCACCTCCCCCCACCGGGACATCTACAATGAGCAGTTCTTC. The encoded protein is CATSPHRDIYNEQFF.

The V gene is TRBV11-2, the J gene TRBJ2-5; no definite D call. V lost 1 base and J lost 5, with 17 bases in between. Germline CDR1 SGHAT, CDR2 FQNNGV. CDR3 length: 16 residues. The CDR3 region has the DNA TGTGCCAGCAGCTTAGGCGGCACCTTAGGAGAGGAGACCCAGTACTTC. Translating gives CASSLGGTLGEETQYF.

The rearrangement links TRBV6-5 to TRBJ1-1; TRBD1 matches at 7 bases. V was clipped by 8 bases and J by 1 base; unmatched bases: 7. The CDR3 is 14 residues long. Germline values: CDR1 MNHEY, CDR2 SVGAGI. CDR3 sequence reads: CASAHGTENTEAFF. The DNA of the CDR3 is TGTGCCAGCGCGCATGGGACAGAGAACACTGAAGCTTTCTTT.

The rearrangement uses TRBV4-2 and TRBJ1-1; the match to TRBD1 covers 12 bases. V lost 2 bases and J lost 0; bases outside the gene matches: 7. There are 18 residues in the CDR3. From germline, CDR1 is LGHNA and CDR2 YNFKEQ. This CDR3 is CASSQPGTGGLLNTEAFF. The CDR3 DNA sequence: TGTGCCAGCAGCCAACCCGGGACAGGGGGCCTTCTGAACACTGAAGCTTTCTTT.

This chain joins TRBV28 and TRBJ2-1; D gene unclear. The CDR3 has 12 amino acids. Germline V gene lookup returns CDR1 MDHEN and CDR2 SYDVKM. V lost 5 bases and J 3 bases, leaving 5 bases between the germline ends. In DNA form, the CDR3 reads TGTGCCAGCAGTCCCCGCTACAATGAGCAGTTCTTC. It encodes CASSPRYNEQFF. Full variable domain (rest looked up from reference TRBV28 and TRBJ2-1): DVKVTQSSRYLVKRTGEKVFLECVQDMDHENMFWYRQDPGLGLRLIYFSYDVKMKEKGDIPEGYSVSREKKERFSLILESASTNQTSMYLCASSPRYNEQFFGPGTRLTVL.

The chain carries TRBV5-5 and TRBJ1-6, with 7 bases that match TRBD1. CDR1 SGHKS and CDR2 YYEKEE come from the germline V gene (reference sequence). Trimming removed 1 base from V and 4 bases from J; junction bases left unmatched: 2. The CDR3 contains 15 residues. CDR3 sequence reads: CASSLTGVYNSPLHF. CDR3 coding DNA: TGTGCCAGCAGCTTGACAGGGGTTTATAATTCACCCCTCCACTTT.

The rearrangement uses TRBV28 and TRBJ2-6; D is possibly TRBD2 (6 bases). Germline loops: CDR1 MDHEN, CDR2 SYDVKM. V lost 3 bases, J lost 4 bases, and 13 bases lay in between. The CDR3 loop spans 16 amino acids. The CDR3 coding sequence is TGTGCCAGCAGTTTCAGCTGGGGAGGAGGGGCCAACGTCCTGACTTTC. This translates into CASSFSWGGGANVLTF.

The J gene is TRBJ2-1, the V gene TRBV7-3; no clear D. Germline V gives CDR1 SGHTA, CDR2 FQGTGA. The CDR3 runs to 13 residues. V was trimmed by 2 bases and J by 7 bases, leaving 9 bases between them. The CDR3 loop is CASSLGLTNEQFF. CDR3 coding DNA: TGTGCCAGCAGCTTAGGCCTTACAAATGAGCAGTTCTTC. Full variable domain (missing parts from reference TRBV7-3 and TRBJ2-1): GAGVSQTPSNKVTEKGKYVELRCDPISGHTALYWYRQSLGQGPEFLIYFQGTGAADDSGLPNDRFFAVRPEGSVSTLKIQRTERGDSAVYLCASSLGLTNEQFFGPGTRLTVL.

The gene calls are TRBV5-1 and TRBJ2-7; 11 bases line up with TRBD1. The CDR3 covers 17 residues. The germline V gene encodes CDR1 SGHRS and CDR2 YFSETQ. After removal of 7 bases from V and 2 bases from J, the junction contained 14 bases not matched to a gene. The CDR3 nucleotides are TGCGCCAGCTATCCCCAACTTGGGGACAGGGGGACCTACGAGCAGTACTTC. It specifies CASYPQLGDRGTYEQYF.

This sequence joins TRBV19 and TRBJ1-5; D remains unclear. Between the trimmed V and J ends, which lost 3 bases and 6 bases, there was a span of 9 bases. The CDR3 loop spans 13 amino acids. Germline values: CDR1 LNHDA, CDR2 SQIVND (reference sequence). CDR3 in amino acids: CASSIKFSQPQHF. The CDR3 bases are TGTGCCAGTAGTATTAAGTTCAGTCAGCCCCAGCATTTT.